The 16 T cell receptor beta chains in this list originate from one sample, sequenced in a study of T-cell memory formation after mild COVID-19. TCRdb called the 5' RACE reads again in MiXCR, with one record for every CDR3 protein. The table has 470,000 or so distinct CDR3 sequences, around 19% seen once. Sequenced material: PBMCs or a T cell subset sorted from them (not recorded which). Receptors were obtained from an adult woman who had mild COVID-19 (a few samples of this study predate the infection). Cell type and time point are not known.

The chain is built from TRBV20-1 and TRBJ1-1; D is unresolved. Trimming left V 0 bases short and J 4 bases short, with 12 bases between. The CDR3 totals 14 residues. Per the germline V gene, CDR1 is DFQATT and CDR2 is SNEGSKA (reference sequence). The CDR3 DNA is TGCAGTGCTAGAGACAGTGTCCGGGGCACTGAAGCTTTCTTT. Residues: CSARDSVRGTEAFF.

The gene calls are TRBV7-9 and TRBJ2-1; D unclear. CDR1 is SEHNR and CDR2 is FQNEAQ in the germline V gene (reference sequence). V was pared by 8 bases and J by 3 bases, with 8 bases between. The CDR3 length is 12 residues. The CDR3 is CASDDNYNEQFF. CDR3 in DNA: TGTGCCAGCGATGACAACTACAATGAGCAGTTCTTC.

The J gene is TRBJ2-5, the V gene TRBV24-1; 9 nucleotides agree with TRBD2. With 4 bases clipped from V and 3 bases from J, the junction kept 5 bases outside the gene matches. CDR3 length: 15 residues. CDR1 and CDR2 (germline): KGHDR, SFDVKD. Written as DNA, the CDR3 is TGTGCCACCAGTGAAGTGGGACTAGCAAAAGAGACCCAGTACTTC. It encodes CATSEVGLAKETQYF.

The chain employs TRBV21-1 and TRBJ2-7. TRBV21-1 is a pseudogene segment. The length of the CDR3 is 16 residues. Here the CDR3 reads CASSKVDSGVPYEQYF. The CDR3 DNA is TGTGCCAGCAGCAAAGTCGATAGCGGAGTTCCCTACGAGCAGTACTTC.

The CDR3 DNA follows: TGTGCCAGCAGTCCATACCCAAAGACAAGCTATGGCTACACCTTC. Protein: CASSPYPKTSYGYTF. V and J are TRBV27 and TRBJ1-2; D unclear. The CDR3 is made up of 15 amino acids. In germline, CDR1 is MNHEY, CDR2 SMNVEV (reference sequence). Trimming cost V 5 bases and J 4 bases, with 17 bases left between them.

This clonotype came up a few times. The chain links TRBV9 to TRBJ2-2, with unresolved D. V was cut by 4 bases and J by 1 base, with 5 bases left in between. The CDR3 is 13 amino acids. The germline CDR1 and CDR2 sequences are SGDLS and YYNGEE. CDR3 DNA sequence: TGTGCCAGCAGCCCATGGAACACCGGGGAGCTGTTTTTT. Residues: CASSPWNTGELFF.

This clonotype was found a few times. The chain is built from TRBV6-5 and TRBJ2-1; possible D gene TRBD2, 5 bases. In germline, CDR1 is MNHEY, CDR2 SVGAGI. V lost 5 bases to trimming and J lost 14 bases, with 25 bases between them. The CDR3 runs to 15 residues. The CDR3 sequence is CASSLTPGGWKVEFF. For the CDR3, the DNA is TGTGCCAGCAGTCTGACTCCTGGCGGGTGGAAGGTTGAGTTCTTC.

This clonotype appeared a few times. The V and J genes are TRBV13 and TRBJ1-1, with D perhaps matching TRBD1 (5 bases). Trimming shortened V by 1 base and J by 4 bases, and 10 bases separated the two germline ends. The CDR3 loop spans 14 amino acids. From germline, CDR1 is PRHDT and CDR2 FYEKMQ (reference sequence). The CDR3 DNA is TGTGCCAGCAGCTTAGAAGGGGCTAGCACTGAAGCTTTCTTT. It yields the protein CASSLEGASTEAFF.

This chain links TRBV29-1 with TRBJ2-3, with D unclear. The CDR3 consists of 11 residues. Trimming took off 1 base at V and 8 bases at J, with 7 bases between the two ends. Looked up from germline, CDR1 is SQVTM and CDR2 is ANQGSEA. For the CDR3, the DNA is TGCAGCGTTGAAGCCGTGCGTACGCAGTATTTT. This gives the protein CSVEAVRTQYF.

The chain links TRBV7-2 to TRBJ2-1; unclear D gene. Germline-derived CDR1 and CDR2 are SGHTA and FQGNSA. V lost 6 bases and J 8 bases, leaving 14 bases between the germline ends. This CDR3 is built from 13 residues. The CDR3 bases are TGTGCCAGCAGACCCCTAAGCGCCCATGAGCAGTTCTTC. It is translated as CASRPLSAHEQFF.

This chain links TRBV20-1 with TRBJ1-4, with D possibly TRBD1 on 5 matching bases. V lost 4 bases, J lost 3 bases, and 9 bases lay in between. From germline, CDR1 is DFQATT and CDR2 SNEGSKA (reference sequence). CDR3 length: 13 residues. The CDR3 coding sequence is TGCAGTGCTAATCAGGGCCCTAATGAAAAACTGTTTTTT. Translation: CSANQGPNEKLFF.

This clonotype was observed a few times. V gene TRBV10-3 combines with J gene TRBJ1-4; D may be TRBD1 (5 bases). The length of the CDR3 is 11 residues. Trimming took 4 bases from V and 13 from J, leaving 10 bases between them. From germline, CDR1 is ENHRY and CDR2 SYGVKD. The CDR3 is CAISAGRRLFF. The CDR3, as DNA: TGTGCCATCAGTGCGGGGCGTAGACTGTTTTTT.

This clonotype was detected a few times. The chain carries TRBV10-2 and TRBJ2-7; the D gene is possibly TRBD1 (7 bases). This CDR3 spans 12 amino acids. The V gene lost 9 bases and the J gene lost 5 bases, with 14 bases spanning the gap. Germline V gene data show CDR1 as WSHSY and CDR2 as SAAADI. The CDR3, as DNA: TGCGCCAGTAATCAGGGGGGCGACGAGCAGTACTTC. Amino acid sequence: CASNQGGDEQYF.

This clonotype occurred a few times. This chain uses TRBV24-1 with TRBJ1-2; no clear D gene. This CDR3 has 11 amino acids. Germline CDR1 is KGHDR and CDR2 is SFDVKD. V shed 7 bases and J shed 8 bases, with 10 bases lying between them. CDR3 sequence reads: CATSARGGYTF. The CDR3 nucleotides read TGTGCCACCAGCGCACGGGGAGGCTACACCTTC.

V usage is TRBV5-1 and J usage is TRBJ2-7; 7 positions match TRBD1. Germline V lookup: CDR1 SGHRS, CDR2 YFSETQ. CDR3 length: 13 residues. The V and J ends lost 6 bases and 9 bases, in that order; junction bases with no gene match: 12. The DNA of the CDR3 is TGCGCCAGCACCACAGGGGATAATGTGCGGCAGTACTTC. Translating it yields CASTTGDNVRQYF. The full variable domain, its missing parts supplied by reference TRBV5-1 and TRBJ2-7, is KAGVTQTPRYLIKTRGQQVTLSCSPISGHRSVSWYQQTPGQGLQFLFEYFSETQRNKGNFPGRFSGRQFSNSRSEMNVSTLELGDSALYLCASTTGDNVRQYFGPGTRLTVT.

The chain uses TRBV5-1 and TRBJ2-7; D perhaps matches TRBD1 (7 bases). V was shortened by 5 bases and J by 8 bases, with 20 bases between the two germline ends. CDR3 size: 14 residues. The V gene's germline CDR1 is SGHRS and CDR2 YFSETQ. The CDR3 nucleotides are TGCGCCAGCAGGGGCGGGACAGCTCCTTCCAAGCAGTACTTC. Its protein product is CASRGGTAPSKQYF. The full variable domain, completed using reference TRBV5-1 and TRBJ2-7, is KAGVTQTPRYLIKTRGQQVTLSCSPISGHRSVSWYQQTPGQGLQFLFEYFSETQRNKGNFPGRFSGRQFSNSRSEMNVSTLELGDSALYLCASRGGTAPSKQYFGPGTRLTVT.